One T cell receptor (beta chain) is described in this entry. Sequenced by immunoSEQ multiplex PCR; TCRdb stores in-frame clones only, minus some. The data show 40,000 to 60,000 clones, 80% to 95% seen once. The sample comes from a study of T cell changes during pregnancy in multiple sclerosis. The V and J ends lost 10 bases and 2 bases, in that order; junction bases with no gene match: 6. Germline CDR1 reads MNHNY; CDR2 reads SVGAGI (reference sequence). This CDR3 has 13 residues. The sequence was collected from a female donor with multiple sclerosis, enrolled in a pregnancy study. Here the sequenced sample was peripheral blood, taken after pregnancy. The chain uses TRBV6-6 and TRBJ2-7; TRBD1 aligns across 9 bases. Here the CDR3 reads CANAQGATYEQYF. CDR3 DNA sequence: TGTGCCAACGCACAGGGGGCCACCTACGAGCAGTACTTC.